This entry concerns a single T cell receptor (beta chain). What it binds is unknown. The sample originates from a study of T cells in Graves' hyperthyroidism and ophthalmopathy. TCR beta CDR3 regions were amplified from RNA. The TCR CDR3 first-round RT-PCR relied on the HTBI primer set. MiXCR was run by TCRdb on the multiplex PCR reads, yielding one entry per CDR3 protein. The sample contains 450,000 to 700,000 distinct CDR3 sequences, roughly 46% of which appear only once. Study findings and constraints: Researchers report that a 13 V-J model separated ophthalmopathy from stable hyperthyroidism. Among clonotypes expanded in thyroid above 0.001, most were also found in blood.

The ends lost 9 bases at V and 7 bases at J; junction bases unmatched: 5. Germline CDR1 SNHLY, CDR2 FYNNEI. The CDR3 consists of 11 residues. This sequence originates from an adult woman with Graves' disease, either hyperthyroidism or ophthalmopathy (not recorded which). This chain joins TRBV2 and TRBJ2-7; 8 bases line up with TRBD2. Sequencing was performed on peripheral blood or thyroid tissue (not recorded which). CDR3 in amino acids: CASDIAGEQYF. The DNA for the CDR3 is TGTGCCAGTGATATAGCGGGAGAGCAGTACTTC.